The 19 T cell receptor beta chains given below trace back to one sample, sequenced in a study of T cell responses to AZD1222 COVID-19 vaccine. Method: immunoSEQ multiplex PCR; TCRdb's copy keeps in-frame clones and lacks some. The sample holds more than 50,000 clones, about 85% seen once. The sample here was peripheral blood, taken on day 0 of AZD1222 vaccination. These receptors were collected from an adult in good health.

The chain recombines TRBV19 with TRBJ1-5, with no clear D. With 0 bases removed from V and 5 bases from J, the gap between germline ends came to 11 bases. This CDR3 comprises 15 residues. Looked up from germline, CDR1 is LNHDA and CDR2 is SQIVND (reference sequence). The CDR3 spells CASSIEERSYQPQHF. DNA for the CDR3: TGTGCCAGTAGTATAGAAGAACGGAGTTATCAGCCCCAGCATTTT.

This clone was seen only a few times. The rearrangement uses TRBV7-9 and TRBJ2-2; D is possibly TRBD1 or TRBD2 (6 bases each). Germline V gene sequence: CDR1 SEHNR, CDR2 FQNEAQ (reference sequence). V was cut by 5 bases and J by 6 bases, with 10 bases left in between. The CDR3 covers 13 residues. This CDR3 reads CASSPGAPGELFF. CDR3 DNA: TGTGCCAGCAGCCCGGGGGCCCCCGGGGAGCTGTTTTTT. Full variable domain (outside the CDR3, taken from reference TRBV7-9 and TRBJ2-2): DTGVSQNPRHKITKRGQNVTFRCDPISEHNRLYWYRQTLGQGPEFLTYFQNEAQLEKSRLLSDRFSAERPKGSFSTLEIQRTEQGDSAMYLCASSPGAPGELFFGEGSRLTVL.

The chain joins TRBV6-2 or TRBV6-3 to TRBJ1-2; D unclear. Looked up from germline, CDR1 is MNHEY and CDR2 is SVGEGT. CDR3 length equals 16 residues. Trimming took off 6 bases at V and 0 bases at J, with 17 bases between the two ends. The CDR3 DNA sequence: TGTGCCAGCAGCCTACGCGCAGGTCCAACTAACTATGGCTACACCTTC. This translates into CASSLRAGPTNYGYTF.

This chain connects TRBV30 to TRBJ2-3, with TRBD2 matching 12 bases. Looked up from germline, CDR1 is GTSNPN and CDR2 is SVGIG (reference sequence). The CDR3 runs to 15 residues. J was trimmed by 4 bases and V by 4 bases; bases with no gene match: 6. The CDR3 DNA is TGTGCCTGGAACCAAGGACTAGCGGGGCCAGATACGCAGTATTTT. This codes for CAWNQGLAGPDTQYF. The full variable domain, its missing parts supplied by reference TRBV30 and TRBJ2-3, is SQTIHQWPATLVQPVGSPLSLECTVEGTSNPNLYWYRQAAGRGLQLLFYSVGIGQISSEVPQNLSASRPQDRQFILSSKKLLLSDSGFYLCAWNQGLAGPDTQYFGPGTRLTVL.

V gene TRBV19 combines with J gene TRBJ1-1; D gene uncertain. Trimming removed 4 bases at V and 5 bases at J, with 14 bases between. The CDR3 covers 14 residues. The germline V gene encodes CDR1 LNHDA and CDR2 SQIVND (reference sequence). The CDR3 loop is CASSNVGPGTEAFF. DNA for the CDR3: TGTGCCAGTAGTAACGTAGGTCCGGGGACTGAAGCTTTCTTT.

The rearrangement links TRBV5-6 to TRBJ1-5; D ambiguous. Germline lookup yields CDR1 SGHDT and CDR2 YYEEEE. Trimming took 1 base from V and 3 from J, leaving 14 bases between them. The CDR3 sequence is 16 residues long. The CDR3: CASSLWNAGFNQPQHF. The CDR3 DNA follows: TGTGCCAGCAGCTTGTGGAACGCAGGTTTCAATCAGCCCCAGCATTTT.

This clone has just one count. The chain joins TRBV14 to TRBJ2-5, with D tentatively TRBD2 (5 bases). Germline lookup yields CDR1 SGHDN and CDR2 FVKESK. V was cut by 4 bases and J by 5 bases, with 14 bases left in between. This CDR3 has 14 amino acids. CDR3 amino acids: CASSPLGSGETQYF. CDR3 bases: TGTGCCAGCAGCCCCCTAGGGTCGGGGGAGACCCAGTACTTC.

This clone occurred once. The V and J genes are TRBV11-2 and TRBJ2-3; D is perhaps TRBD1 (5 bases). CDR3 size: 15 residues. V was clipped by 5 bases and J by 5 bases, with 17 bases between them. Per the germline V gene, CDR1 is SGHAT and CDR2 is FQNNGV. The CDR3 protein is CASSGKTAVEDTQYF. The DNA for the CDR3 is TGTGCCAGCAGCGGGAAGACAGCCGTTGAAGATACGCAGTATTTT.

The rearrangement joins TRBV10-3 to TRBJ2-1, with D tentatively TRBD1 or TRBD2 (5 bases each). From germline, CDR1 is ENHRY and CDR2 SYGVKD. The length of the CDR3 is 15 residues. The V and J ends lost 0 bases and 4 bases respectively, with 10 bases between them. The CDR3 DNA follows: TGTGCCATCAGTGAGTCGAGGGGCTTGTACAATGAGCAGTTCTTC. Protein: CAISESRGLYNEQFF.

V is TRBV6-2 or TRBV6-3 and J is TRBJ2-5, with TRBD1 matching over 9 bases. CDR3 length: 15 residues. Losses at the gene ends were 4 bases for V and 5 bases for J; bases not matched to a gene: 8. CDR1 and CDR2 (germline): MNHEY, SVGEGT. CDR3 sequence reads: CASSSIRQGVETQYF. The CDR3 bases are TGTGCCAGCAGTTCTATACGACAGGGGGTGGAGACCCAGTACTTC.

This clone came up once. The genes are TRBV5-4 and TRBJ2-2, with a weak D call TRBD2 (6 bases). The CDR3 has 14 amino acids. V was clipped by 3 bases and J by 6 bases, with 12 bases between them. CDR1 SGHNT and CDR2 YYREEE come from the germline V gene (reference sequence). The CDR3 loop reads CASSSGTSSGELFF. CDR3 sequence (DNA): TGTGCCAGCAGCTCCGGGACTTCGTCCGGGGAGCTGTTTTTT.

The chain is built from TRBV6-2 or TRBV6-3 and TRBJ1-5; D remains unclear. V dropped 3 bases and J dropped 0 bases, with 9 bases sitting between them. In germline, CDR1 is MNHEY, CDR2 SVGEGT. This CDR3 has 15 residues. CDR3 loop: CASSYPGNSNQPQHF. The CDR3 DNA follows: TGTGCCAGCAGTTATCCTGGTAATAGCAATCAGCCCCAGCATTTT.

This chain uses TRBV19 with TRBJ2-7, with a tentative D call TRBD1 (6 bases). Germline assignment: CDR1 LNHDA and CDR2 SQIVND (reference sequence). The length of the CDR3 is 14 residues. The ends were cut back, 3 bases at V and 2 bases at J, with 11 bases in the middle. The CDR3 DNA reads as TGTGCCAGTAGTATGGTAAGGGACACCTACGAGCAGTACTTC. Its translation: CASSMVRDTYEQYF.

This clone appeared once. The chain uses TRBV5-4 and TRBJ2-1; either TRBD1 or TRBD2 may fit D (5 bases each). CDR1 is SGHNT and CDR2 is YYREEE in the germline V gene (reference sequence). The V gene lost 3 bases and the J gene lost 5 bases, with 15 bases spanning the gap. This CDR3 comprises 15 residues. The CDR3: CASSSSGPPNNEQFF. DNA of the CDR3: TGTGCCAGCAGCTCGTCGGGACCGCCAAACAATGAGCAGTTCTTC.

The rearrangement uses TRBV6-5 and TRBJ2-3; the D call may be TRBD1 or TRBD2 (6 bases each). V was cut by 6 bases and J by 0 bases, with 10 bases left in between. Germline CDR1 and CDR2: MNHEY and SVGAGI. This CDR3 comprises 14 residues. The CDR3 nucleotides are TGTGCCAGCAGGACAGGACTAAGCACAGATACGCAGTATTTT. This translates into CASRTGLSTDTQYF.

V gene TRBV28 combines with J gene TRBJ1-2; maybe TRBD1 (6 bases). The CDR3 sequence is 12 residues long. In germline, CDR1 is MDHEN, CDR2 SYDVKM. The CDR3 DNA is TGTGTAAGTGCGACCACAGGGTATGGCTACACCTTC. The encoded protein is CVSATTGYGYTF.

This chain links TRBV4-3 with TRBJ1-5, with a possible D match to TRBD1 (5 bases). V was pared by 0 bases and J by 2 bases, with 8 bases between. The CDR3 loop spans 15 amino acids. In germline, CDR1 is LGHNA, CDR2 YSLEER. CDR3 bases: TGCGCCAGCAGCCAAGATTTGGGGGGCAATCAGCCCCAGCATTTT. The encoded protein is CASSQDLGGNQPQHF.

V and J are TRBV6-5 and TRBJ1-1, with D unresolved. This CDR3 region has 14 residues. Deletions cut 2 bases from V and 0 bases from J, with 7 bases between. The V gene's germline CDR1 is MNHEY and CDR2 SVGAGI. CDR3 sequence: CASSYRRLNTEAFF. The CDR3 coding sequence is TGTGCCAGCAGTTACCGGAGGTTGAACACTGAAGCTTTCTTT.

V usage is TRBV28 and J usage is TRBJ1-1, with D perhaps matching TRBD1 (5 bases). The ends were cut back, 8 bases at V and 7 bases at J, with 17 bases in the middle. The CDR3 spans 13 residues. Germline CDR1 reads MDHEN; CDR2 reads SYDVKM. The CDR3, as DNA: TGTGCCAGCCGACCTCAGGGAGACCTTGAAGCTTTCTTT. Its protein is CASRPQGDLEAFF.